This entry features one T cell receptor beta chain sequence. The clone's antigen remains unknown. The input lacks base qualities; no much larger clone sits a single base away. The sample is drawn from a study of CD8 T cells in ankylosing spondylitis (dated by TCRdb to about 2017). Context from the whole study: The study profiled T cell receptor beta repertoires in healthy donors and ankylosing spondylitis patients to find disease-linked TCR variants. The full study cohort was made up of approximately 24 ankylosing spondylitis patients and roughly 98 healthy donors. Peripheral blood was sampled, and synovial fluid was additionally collected from ankylosing spondylitis patients.

Deletion took 5 bases off V and 1 base off J, with a span of 14 bases between the germline ends. The CDR3 goes from the cysteine to the phenylalanine over 15 residues. Only the CDR3 DNA is retained, 45 bases long and in frame from the first base. The sequencing machine was an Illumina HiSeq 2500. Quantitative 5'-RACE with molecular barcodes was used to prepare TCR beta libraries. As for the authors' bioinformatics: Disease-linked TCR variants were identified with a new computational method built on a probabilistic model of VDJ rearrangement. Clones were called with MiXCR by TCRdb after fastp trimmed the public reads at Q25, and only in-frame beta chains were retained. Each CDR3 protein appears once, grouped with its most common genes and DNA. None of the V and J calls come from the authors' own analysis; TCRdb made them. Counted in this sample were more than 300,000 distinct CDR3 sequences; 8% of them appeared once. The ten most abundant clones make up 13% to 15% of the sample.

Study-wide findings and limitations: Blood from ankylosing spondylitis patients appeared to be characterized by a TCR beta motif made up of about 8 highly homologous amino acid variants. In peripheral blood, the disease-linked clones were found at relatively low frequencies and had a CD8+ phenotype. The disease-linked clones were reported as significantly enriched in matched synovial fluid samples from ankylosing spondylitis patients. Some of the motif variants had been reported before in the synovial fluid and blood of reactive arthritis patients, a finding that suggests common disease-initiation mechanisms.

The sample comprised blood, either unsorted or a sorted T cell fraction (not recorded which). The rearrangement combines TRBV12-3 or TRBV12-4 with TRBJ1-1, with TRBD1 as a weak D call on 5 bases. The source is a male donor with ankylosing spondylitis. The CDR3 in this case is CASSPLPTGNTEAFF. In nucleotides, the sequence is TGTGCCAGCAGTCCACTACCAACAGGGAACACTGAAGCTTTCTTT.